Presented here are 32 T cell receptor beta chains from one specimen sequenced in a study of T cell clonotyping in hematopoietic cell transplantation. Profiled with immunoSEQ multiplex PCR; TCRdb holds only in-frame clones, not every one. Here the sample spans 28,000 or so clones, around 95% being singletons. The sample comprised peripheral blood mononuclear cells. All receptors come from a man aged 45-65 years in good health. Some clones in this sample may be carry-over from other donors' samples.

This rearrangement joins TRBV9 to TRBJ2-2, with TRBD1 matching 11 bases. V gave up 3 bases and J gave up 5 bases; unmatched junction bases: 3. Germline CDR1 SGDLS, CDR2 YYNGEE. The CDR3 length is 15 residues. CDR3 DNA sequence: TGTGCCAGCAGCGCCGGACAGGGGGCTACCGGGGAGCTGTTTTTT. It specifies CASSAGQGATGELFF.

The chain links TRBV28 to TRBJ1-4, with 7 bases aligning to TRBD1. The V and J ends lost 6 bases and 4 bases, in that order; junction bases with no gene match: 5. Germline assignment: CDR1 MDHEN and CDR2 SYDVKM. This CDR3 is 14 amino acids long. The CDR3 region is CASSPGQHNEKLFF. CDR3 nucleotide sequence: TGTGCCAGCAGCCCGGGACAGCATAATGAAAAACTGTTTTTT.

The V gene is TRBV6-5, the J gene TRBJ1-4; 8 bases map to TRBD1. The CDR3 has 12 amino acids. The junction had 2 bases not matched to a gene; V was cut back by 6 bases and J by 8 bases. Germline lookup yields CDR1 MNHEY and CDR2 SVGAGI. CDR3: CASRDRGEKLFF. The CDR3, as DNA: TGTGCCAGCAGAGACAGGGGCGAAAAACTGTTTTTT.

The rearrangement joins TRBV7-9 to TRBJ1-1; 7 bases line up with TRBD1. Per germline, CDR1 SEHNR and CDR2 FQNEAQ (reference sequence). J lost 2 bases, V lost 4 bases, and 4 bases had no gene match. This CDR3 is built from 14 residues. This CDR3 is CASSSQGGNTEAFF. In DNA, the CDR3 is TGTGCCAGCAGCTCTCAAGGGGGCAACACTGAAGCTTTCTTT. Full variable domain (outside the CDR3, taken from reference TRBV7-9 and TRBJ1-1): DTGVSQNPRHKITKRGQNVTFRCDPISEHNRLYWYRQTLGQGPEFLTYFQNEAQLEKSRLLSDRFSAERPKGSFSTLEIQRTEQGDSAMYLCASSSQGGNTEAFFGQGTRLTVV.

The chain recombines TRBV4-1 with TRBJ1-5, with D tentatively TRBD1 (6 bases). Trimming cost V 0 bases and J 9 bases, with 12 bases left between them. Germline V gene sequence: CDR1 MGHRA, CDR2 YSYEKL. CDR3 length equals 14 residues. The CDR3 region is CASSQDKGVRPQHF. The CDR3 nucleotides read TGCGCCAGCAGCCAAGATAAGGGGGTCAGGCCCCAGCATTTT.

The chain couples TRBV19 to TRBJ1-1; D not resolved. The V and J ends lost 6 bases and 1 base respectively, with 3 bases between them. The length of the CDR3 is 11 residues. Germline loops: CDR1 LNHDA, CDR2 SQIVND (reference sequence). CDR3 region: CASRENTEAFF. For the CDR3, the DNA is TGTGCCAGTAGAGAGAACACTGAAGCTTTCTTT.

The chain recombines TRBV7-2 with TRBJ1-5, with TRBD1 matching 7 bases. This CDR3 comprises 14 residues. Germline CDR1 and CDR2: SGHTA and FQGNSA. V lost 3 bases, J lost 3 bases, and 2 bases stayed unmatched. CDR3 DNA: TGTGCCAGCAGCTTGGACAGGTTCAATCAGCCCCAGCATTTT. Its translation is CASSLDRFNQPQHF. Variable domain in full (rest from reference TRBV7-2 and TRBJ1-5): GAGVSQSPSNKVTEKGKDVELRCDPISGHTALYWYRQSLGQGLEFLIYFQGNSAPDKSGLPSDRFSAERTGGSVSTLTIQRTQQEDSAVYLCASSLDRFNQPQHFGDGTRLSIL.

The CDR3 coding sequence is TGTGCCAGCAGCCCGGTCGGGGAAGCCTACACCTTC. Encoded protein: CASSPVGEAYTF. The chain combines TRBV5-8 with TRBJ1-2, with D uncertain. The germline CDR1 and CDR2 sequences are SGHTS and YDEGEE. This CDR3 is 12 amino acids long. Trimming left V 4 bases short and J 10 bases short, with 14 bases between.

V usage is TRBV7-7 and J usage is TRBJ2-5; D gene uncertain. Trimming took 1 base from V and 5 from J, leaving 14 bases between them. The CDR3 has 15 residues. Germline CDR1 reads SSHAT; CDR2 reads FNYEAQ (reference sequence). In DNA form, the CDR3 reads TGTGCCAGCAGCTTAGGCAGCTCTAGGTGGGAGACCCAGTACTTC. It translates to CASSLGSSRWETQYF. The variable domain in full, completed from reference TRBV7-7 and TRBJ2-5, reads GAGVSQSPRYKVTKRGQDVTLRCDPISSHATLYWYQQALGQGPEFLTYFNYEAQPDKSGLPSDRFSAERPEGSISTLTIQRTEQRDSAMYRCASSLGSSRWETQYFGPGTRLLVL.

V usage is TRBV19 and J usage is TRBJ1-3; 8 bases map to TRBD1. The length of the CDR3 is 18 residues. J lost 5 bases, V lost 1 base, and 13 bases had no gene match. Germline V gives CDR1 LNHDA, CDR2 SQIVND (reference sequence). The CDR3 spells CASSIGLSSGGLRNTIYF. CDR3 nucleotides: TGTGCCAGTAGTATAGGCCTATCGTCAGGGGGCCTACGAAACACCATATATTTT.

The genes are TRBV2 and TRBJ1-2; D not certain. Trimming took 7 bases from V and 3 from J, leaving 9 bases between them. CDR1 and CDR2 (germline): SNHLY, FYNNEI. The CDR3 covers 12 residues. As DNA, the CDR3 is TGTGCCAGCACCCCACGAGACTATGGCTACACCTTC. Translation gives CASTPRDYGYTF.

J is TRBJ2-3 and V is TRBV4-2; 7 nucleotides line up with TRBD1. The V gene end was trimmed by 1 base and the J gene end by 2 bases; junction bases not matched to a gene: 3. The CDR3 runs 15 residues. Germline CDR1 reads LGHNA; CDR2 reads YNFKEQ. DNA for the CDR3: TGTGCCAGCAGCCAAGGGGGACAGTACACAGATACGCAGTATTTT. It encodes CASSQGGQYTDTQYF.

This clone has a single count. The chain recombines TRBV9 with TRBJ2-1; the D gene could be TRBD1 or TRBD2 (5 bases each). The CDR3 is 14 residues long. CDR1 and CDR2 from the germline V gene are SGDLS and YYNGEE. V shed 0 bases and J shed 8 bases, with 12 bases lying between them. This CDR3 is CASSVDLRGDEQFF. The DNA of the CDR3 is TGTGCCAGCAGCGTAGACCTGAGGGGAGATGAGCAGTTCTTC.

This chain connects TRBV30 to TRBJ1-5; D call uncertain. The ends were cut back, 5 bases at V and 2 bases at J, with 7 bases in the middle. The CDR3 runs to 12 residues. CDR1 is GTSNPN, CDR2 SVGIG, per germline (reference sequence). The CDR3 nucleotides read TGTGCCTGGGAAGGAGGCAATCAGCCCCAGCATTTT. It encodes CAWEGGNQPQHF.

The chain couples TRBV25-1 to TRBJ2-3, with 8 positions matching TRBD1. The CDR3 consists of 16 residues. The V gene end was trimmed by 3 bases and the J gene end by 0 bases; junction bases not matched to a gene: 5. From germline, CDR1 is MGHDK and CDR2 SYGVNS. The CDR3 bases are TGTGCCAGCAGTGATCATACAGGGGGGAGCACAGATACGCAGTATTTT. Translating gives CASSDHTGGSTDTQYF.

V gene TRBV14 combines with J gene TRBJ2-5, with unresolved D. The V end lost 2 bases, the J end lost 2 bases, and 3 bases lay between the germline ends. The germline CDR1 and CDR2 sequences are SGHDN and FVKESK. The CDR3 contains 12 residues. Written as DNA, the CDR3 is TGTGCCAGCAGCCAAATACAAGAGACCCAGTACTTC. Translating gives CASSQIQETQYF.

This clone occurred once. The chain employs TRBV7-3 and TRBJ2-3, with D possibly being TRBD2 (6 bases). CDR1 and CDR2 from the germline V gene are SGHTA and FQGTGA. V dropped 0 bases and J dropped 1 base, with 8 bases sitting between them. The CDR3 is 15 residues long. The CDR3 DNA reads as TGTGCCAGCAGCTTAACTAGCGGTGGCACAGATACGCAGTATTTT. This encodes CASSLTSGGTDTQYF.

The V gene is TRBV7-2, the J gene TRBJ1-1; D uncertain. The ends were cut back, 2 bases at V and 1 base at J, with 14 bases in the middle. CDR3 length equals 16 residues. CDR1 and CDR2 from the germline V gene are SGHTA and FQGNSA. The CDR3 spells CASSLYSSRANTEAFF. The CDR3 coding sequence is TGTGCCAGCAGCTTATATAGTAGTCGGGCGAACACTGAAGCTTTCTTT.

This chain links TRBV6-1 with TRBJ1-4; TRBD1 is a possible D gene (6 bases). The V end lost 7 bases, the J end lost 0 bases, and 9 bases lay between the germline ends. This CDR3 region has 14 residues. Germline CDR1 reads MNHNS; CDR2 reads SASEGT. As DNA, the CDR3 is TGTGCCAGCATGAGACAGGCAACTAATGAAAAACTGTTTTTT. Its protein is CASMRQATNEKLFF.

V is TRBV30 and J is TRBJ1-1; maybe TRBD1 (5 bases). CDR1 and CDR2 from the germline V gene are GTSNPN and SVGIG (reference sequence). V dropped 3 bases and J dropped 2 bases, with 19 bases sitting between them. The CDR3 runs to 16 residues. The CDR3 region has the DNA TGTGCCTGGAGCGGACCGGGGGGTGTACCCAACACTGAAGCTTTCTTT. This encodes CAWSGPGGVPNTEAFF.

V usage is TRBV6-5 and J usage is TRBJ1-6; 8 nucleotides match TRBD1. The germline CDR1 and CDR2 sequences are MNHEY and SVGAGI. With V trimmed by 5 bases and J by 7 bases, 4 bases remained unmatched. This CDR3 has 14 amino acids. CDR3 sequence reads: CASSQTGENSPLHF. As DNA, the CDR3 is TGTGCCAGCAGTCAGACAGGGGAGAATTCACCCCTCCACTTT.

The chain recombines TRBV10-2 with TRBJ2-3, with 7 bases that match TRBD1. Germline CDR1 reads WSHSY; CDR2 reads SAAADI. The CDR3 covers 13 residues. The V segment lost 2 bases and the J segment 6 bases; nucleotides outside the gene matches: 2. The chain's CDR3 is CASSEEGADTQYF. CDR3 in DNA: TGCGCCAGCAGTGAGGAGGGGGCCGATACGCAGTATTTT.

The chain combines TRBV19 with TRBJ1-5; D unresolved. V was shortened by 0 bases and J by 7 bases, with 7 bases between the two germline ends. The CDR3 is 13 residues long. CDR1 is LNHDA, CDR2 SQIVND, per germline (reference sequence). The CDR3 is CASSIEREQPQHF. In nucleotides, the CDR3 is TGTGCCAGTAGTATAGAAAGAGAGCAGCCCCAGCATTTT.

V usage is TRBV4-2 and J usage is TRBJ1-2; TRBD1 might be the D (5 bases). The CDR3 is 14 residues long. Deletions cut 2 bases from V and 4 bases from J, with 11 bases between. From germline, CDR1 is LGHNA and CDR2 YNFKEQ. The CDR3 nucleotides read TGTGCCAGCAGCCAACTCAGGGTCGGCTATGGCTACACCTTC. The encoded protein is CASSQLRVGYGYTF.

This sequence joins TRBV19 and TRBJ1-1, with TRBD1 matching over 9 bases. The CDR3 is 16 residues long. In germline, CDR1 is LNHDA, CDR2 SQIVND (reference sequence). V lost 7 bases, J lost 0 bases, and 9 bases stayed unmatched. CDR3 in DNA: TGTGCCAGTAACACCCGGGGACAGGGTGTGAACACTGAAGCTTTCTTT. Protein: CASNTRGQGVNTEAFF.

The chain combines TRBV5-1 with TRBJ2-2; no reliable D call. V lost 0 bases and J 1 base, leaving 4 bases between the germline ends. Germline CDR1 and CDR2: SGHRS and YFSETQ. This CDR3 region has 14 residues. The CDR3 sequence is CASSLDRNTGELFF. The CDR3 nucleotides are TGCGCCAGCAGCTTGGACAGGAACACCGGGGAGCTGTTTTTT.

This clone has a single count. This rearrangement joins TRBV5-4 to TRBJ1-4; D is possibly TRBD1 (6 bases). CDR3 length: 14 residues. Germline V lookup: CDR1 SGHNT, CDR2 YYREEE (reference sequence). V was cut by 4 bases and J by 3 bases, with 10 bases left in between. CDR3 residues: CASSRTGSNEKLFF. DNA of the CDR3: TGTGCCAGCAGCCGTACAGGGTCTAATGAAAAACTGTTTTTT.

V and J are TRBV6-1 and TRBJ1-5; unclear D gene. This CDR3 is built from 14 residues. The V end was cut by 0 bases, the J end by 6 bases, with 9 bases between. In germline, CDR1 is MNHNS, CDR2 SASEGT. This CDR3 reads CASSEAPGGQPQHF. DNA for the CDR3: TGTGCCAGCAGTGAAGCCCCGGGTGGTCAGCCCCAGCATTTT.

The genes are TRBV25-1 and TRBJ2-3, with 8 nucleotides matching TRBD1. The CDR3 extends over 16 amino acids. V lost 4 bases, J lost 5 bases, and 11 bases stayed unmatched. Germline CDR1 is MGHDK and CDR2 is SYGVNS. The CDR3 coding sequence is TGTGCCAGCAGTGCAATTGGGACAGGCTCTGGAGATACGCAGTATTTT. It yields the protein CASSAIGTGSGDTQYF.

The CDR3 bases are TGCAGCGTTAATGCGGGGAACACTGAAGCTTTCTTT. Its protein product is CSVNAGNTEAFF. The chain uses TRBV29-1 and TRBJ1-1; D unresolved. Germline CDR1 is SQVTM and CDR2 is ANQGSEA. This CDR3 comprises 12 residues. The ends were cut back, 5 bases at V and 1 base at J, with 8 bases in the middle.

The J gene is TRBJ2-1, the V gene TRBV7-2; D may be TRBD2 (7 bases). Between the trimmed V and J ends, which lost 3 bases and 5 bases, there was a span of 20 bases. The CDR3 runs to 17 residues. CDR1 and CDR2 from the germline V gene are SGHTA and FQGNSA. CDR3 bases: TGTGCCAGCAGCTTCCAGTCTGGGGGGGGCGGTAACAATGAGCAGTTCTTC. This gives the protein CASSFQSGGGGNNEQFF.

In its sample, this clone was seen once. V is TRBV7-2 and J is TRBJ2-7, with 7 bases aligning to TRBD2. From germline, CDR1 is SGHTA and CDR2 FQGNSA. V shed 4 bases, J shed 0 bases, and the junction held 15 bases outside the gene matches. The CDR3 runs to 18 residues. The CDR3 region has the DNA TGTGCCAGCAGCTCCCCTTTTGAATGGGGGGGGACCTCCTACGAGCAGTACTTC. Its translation is CASSSPFEWGGTSYEQYF.